This T cell receptor beta chain was recorded in a study of blood T cell repertoires in COVID-19. TCRdb's table, derived via immunoSEQ multiplex PCR, lists solely in-frame clones and lacks some. The sample contains fewer than 250,000 clones, about 91% of which appear only once. The germline V gene encodes CDR1 WNHNN and CDR2 SYGVQD (reference sequence). The CDR3 has 13 amino acids. Trimming pared 3 bases from V and 6 bases from J, leaving 12 bases between. This clone was seen only once. The material sequenced was PBMCs or T cells enriched from blood (not recorded which). This chain links TRBV10-1 with TRBJ2-7; D might be TRBD1 (6 bases). The receptor's source is a woman aged 25 to 39 with acute COVID-19. The CDR3 loop reads CASSEQGMGEQYF. As DNA, the CDR3 is TGCGCCAGCAGTGAACAGGGTATGGGCGAGCAGTACTTC.